These 22 T cell receptor beta chains originate from one sample sequenced in a study of blood T cells in healthy people across ages. Sample-barcoded 5' priming and a J-beta primer mix drove a second PCR of roughly 7 to 11 cycles. MiXCR, applied by TCRdb to the 5' RACE reads, yields one record per CDR3 protein. The table has around 1,000,000 distinct CDR3 sequences, 25% seen once. The same data also went into a second study, on T cells of mothers and their children.

The sample was blood. The receptors come from a girl aged 2-9 years in good health.

This clonotype showed up just a few times. This chain uses TRBV19 with TRBJ2-3, with TRBD1 matching 9 bases. The CDR3 contains 13 residues. Germline V gene lookup returns CDR1 LNHDA and CDR2 SQIVND (reference sequence). Germline trimming cut 10 bases from V and 5 bases from J; bases unmatched to any gene: 7. CDR3 residues: CATGQGLQDTQYF. The CDR3 bases are TGTGCCACTGGACAGGGGTTGCAAGATACGCAGTATTTT.

The V and J genes are TRBV20-1 and TRBJ2-5; 14 nucleotides align to TRBD2. The length of the CDR3 is 16 residues. J gave up 4 bases and V 3 bases, and 7 bases lay outside the gene matches. Germline CDR1 reads DFQATT; CDR2 reads SNEGSKA (reference sequence). CDR3 region: CSARARLAGGVETQYF. The DNA for the CDR3 is TGCAGTGCTAGGGCGCGACTAGCGGGAGGGGTAGAGACCCAGTACTTC.

The V call is TRBV3-1, the J call TRBJ2-3; tentative D call: TRBD1 (6 bases). V lost 0 bases to trimming and J lost 4 bases, with 11 bases between them. This CDR3 has 15 amino acids. Germline V gene sequence: CDR1 LGHDT, CDR2 YNNKEL (reference sequence). CDR3 nucleotides: TGTGCCAGCAGCCAAGAAGGGGGTTTCGCAGATACGCAGTATTTT. This translates into CASSQEGGFADTQYF.

This clonotype has a handful of counts. Its ends do not fully match the called genes, so a read error is possible. This sequence joins TRBV6-5 and TRBJ2-3, with D perhaps given as TRBD1 or TRBD2 (6 bases each). Germline CDR1 MNHEY, CDR2 SVGAGI. The length of the CDR3 is 15 residues. The CDR3 loop reads CANSYSGASTDTQYF. The CDR3 coding sequence is TGTGCCAACAGTTACTCGGGGGCGAGCACAGATACGCAGTATTTT.

The V and J genes are TRBV6-6 and TRBJ2-5; maybe TRBD2 (6 bases). Germline V gene sequence: CDR1 MNHNY, CDR2 SVGAGI (reference sequence). The CDR3 has 13 residues. Trimming left V 2 bases short and J 5 bases short, with 9 bases between. The CDR3 coding sequence is TGTGCCAGCAGTTACACGGGAGCCGAGACCCAGTACTTC. Translation: CASSYTGAETQYF.

The chain carries TRBV29-1 and TRBJ1-3, with D possibly matching TRBD1 (5 bases). The germline V gene has CDR1 SQVTM and CDR2 ANQGSEA. V was cut by 5 bases and J by 0 bases, with 8 bases left in between. CDR3 size: 13 residues. The CDR3 region has the DNA TGCAGCGTTTGGGGGGGCTCTGGAAACACCATATATTTT. It codes for CSVWGGSGNTIYF. The entire variable domain, with the rest obtained from reference TRBV29-1 and TRBJ1-3, is as follows: SAVISQKPSRDICQRGTSLTIQCQVDSQVTMMFWYRQQPGQSLTLIATANQGSEATYESGFVIDKFPISRPNLTFSTLTVSNMSPEDSSIYLCSVWGGSGNTIYFGEGSWLTVV.

V and J are TRBV2 and TRBJ1-5; no firm D call. The CDR3 extends over 16 amino acids. CDR1 and CDR2 (germline): SNHLY, FYNNEI. Trimming took off 8 bases at V and 0 bases at J, with 17 bases between the two ends. For the CDR3, the DNA is TGTGCCAGCGCATGGACCCGCCCAAATAGCAATCAGCCCCAGCATTTT. This encodes CASAWTRPNSNQPQHF.

This clonotype was seen only a few times. This rearrangement joins TRBV7-9 to TRBJ1-1; D is ambiguous. CDR3 size: 12 residues. Trimming took off 4 bases at V and 6 bases at J, with 9 bases between the two ends. Germline lookup yields CDR1 SEHNR and CDR2 FQNEAQ (reference sequence). The CDR3 region is CASSSQVPEAFF. The CDR3 DNA sequence: TGTGCCAGCAGCTCCCAAGTTCCTGAAGCTTTCTTT.

This clonotype was found many times. Written as DNA, the CDR3 is TGTGCCAGCAGCTTAGTCGGGGAACCCGGCTACACCTTC. Encoded protein: CASSLVGEPGYTF. V and J are TRBV7-2 and TRBJ1-2; D not resolved. V was clipped by 1 base and J by 8 bases, with 11 bases between them. The CDR3 contains 13 residues. Germline CDR1 and CDR2: SGHTA and FQGNSA.

V gene TRBV4-1 combines with J gene TRBJ1-2; no firm D call. Trimming removed 1 base from V and 7 bases from J, with 13 bases in between. The CDR3 is 14 amino acids. Looked up from germline, CDR1 is MGHRA and CDR2 is YSYEKL. The CDR3 region is CASSQGVRQAGYTF. The CDR3, as DNA: TGCGCCAGCAGCCAAGGGGTGAGGCAAGCTGGCTACACCTTC.

The V call is TRBV12-3 or TRBV12-4, the J call TRBJ2-1, with 8 bases lining up with TRBD2. The CDR3 runs to 14 residues. The J segment lost 9 bases and the V segment lost 7 bases, leaving 11 bases of the junction unmatched. The CDR3 here is CASIPGGPGSEQFF. CDR3 DNA sequence: TGTGCCAGCATACCGGGAGGGCCAGGGAGTGAGCAGTTCTTC.

The rearrangement uses TRBV5-1 and TRBJ2-5, with 10 bases that match TRBD2. V gave up 1 base and J gave up 4 bases; unmatched junction bases: 7. The germline V gene encodes CDR1 SGHRS and CDR2 YFSETQ. The CDR3 contains 16 residues. In DNA form, the CDR3 reads TGCGCCAGCAGCTTGAATGGTCGACTAGCGGGAGAGACCCAGTACTTC. Its protein is CASSLNGRLAGETQYF.

This chain uses TRBV20-1 with TRBJ1-6; tentatively, D is TRBD1 (5 bases). Per the germline V gene, CDR1 is DFQATT and CDR2 is SNEGSKA (reference sequence). The germline V and J ends were trimmed by 5 bases and 0 bases, with 8 bases remaining between them. CDR3 length: 14 residues. The CDR3 nucleotides read TGCAGTGCTCGACAGAGCTCCTATAATTCACCCCTCCACTTT. Translated, it gives CSARQSSYNSPLHF.

Note on this clonotype: This CDR3 fails to terminate in the conserved phenylalanine or tryptophan, so it likely reflects a read error. J is TRBJ2-5 and V is TRBV3-1; D not resolved. The DNA end is more similar to TRBJ2-7, so the J call may be wrong. The germline CDR1 and CDR2 sequences are LGHDT and YNNKEL (reference sequence). CDR3 length equals 11 residues. The CDR3 DNA reads TGTGCCAGCAGCCTTTACCACGAGCAGTACCTC. It is translated as CASSLYHEQYL.

This sequence joins TRBV12-3 or TRBV12-4 and TRBJ2-5, with 9 bases aligning to TRBD1. The J call may be faulty, since TRBJ2-7 better matches the DNA end. The CDR3 runs 18 residues. The CDR3 sequence: CASSPGIGQGSYSYEQYF. The CDR3 DNA sequence: TGTGCCAGCAGTCCCGGCATAGGACAGGGGTCATACTCCTACGAGCAGTACTTC.

This clonotype turned up a few times. The rearrangement joins TRBV9 to TRBJ1-4, with 10 bases that match TRBD1. Germline loops: CDR1 SGDLS, CDR2 YYNGEE. The CDR3 has 15 residues. J lost 8 bases, V lost 3 bases, and 7 bases had no gene match. CDR3 nucleotides: TGTGCCAGCAGCGCGCGACAGGGGGCGCAGGAAAAACTGTTTTTT. It translates to CASSARQGAQEKLFF. Supplemented by reference TRBV9 and TRBJ1-4, the full variable domain reads DSGVTQTPKHLITATGQRVTLRCSPRSGDLSVYWYQQSLDQGLQFLIQYYNGEERAKGNILERFSAQQFPDLHSELNLSSLELGDSALYFCASSARQGAQEKLFFGSGTQLSVL.

This clonotype was detected only a few times. This chain uses TRBV29-1 with TRBJ1-3; D not certain. Trimming removed 2 bases at V and 0 bases at J, with 8 bases between. Germline lookup yields CDR1 SQVTM and CDR2 ANQGSEA. CDR3 length: 14 amino acids. The DNA for the CDR3 is TGCAGCGTTGAAAGGAGGGTCTCTGGAAACACCATATATTTT. It is translated as CSVERRVSGNTIYF.

The chain recombines TRBV24-1 with TRBJ2-3, with D uncertain. The germline V gene encodes CDR1 KGHDR and CDR2 SFDVKD. The CDR3 totals 12 residues. The V gene lost 4 bases and the J gene lost 7 bases, with 8 bases spanning the gap. The chain's CDR3 is CATSEGLNTQYF. For the CDR3, the DNA is TGTGCCACCAGTGAGGGCCTAAATACGCAGTATTTT.

This rearrangement joins TRBV28 to TRBJ2-1; 8 bases match TRBD1. Germline CDR1 MDHEN, CDR2 SYDVKM. There are 14 residues in the CDR3. V lost 7 bases to trimming and J lost 2 bases; unmatched junction nucleotides: 4. CDR3 sequence (DNA): TGTGCCAGCAATACAGGGGGGACCTACAATGAGCAGTTCTTC. Translating it yields CASNTGGTYNEQFF.

The V gene is TRBV12-3 or TRBV12-4, the J gene TRBJ2-5; TRBD2 matches at 15 bases. The J call is doubtful: the DNA matches TRBJ2-1 better. The CDR3 spans 14 residues. CDR3 protein: CASTGLAGGRRQFF. The CDR3 DNA is TGTGCCAGCACCGGACTAGCGGGAGGGCGCCGGCAGTTCTTC.

In its sample, this clonotype was seen a few times. V gene TRBV4-3 combines with J gene TRBJ2-3; D is possibly TRBD2 (6 bases). Deletions cut 3 bases from V and 5 bases from J, with 15 bases between. The CDR3 spans 15 residues. Germline CDR1 is LGHNA and CDR2 is YSLEER. The CDR3 loop is CASSQSTVEGDTQYF. As DNA, the CDR3 is TGCGCCAGCAGCCAGTCGACAGTGGAGGGAGATACGCAGTATTTT.

The chain has TRBV5-1 and TRBJ2-4; D is undetermined. The ends were cut back, 4 bases at V and 9 bases at J, with 11 bases in the middle. Germline CDR1 is SGHRS and CDR2 is YFSETQ. CDR3 size: 12 residues. The CDR3 reads CASSLDGGIQYF. CDR3 bases: TGCGCCAGCAGCCTCGACGGCGGCATTCAGTACTTC.